Each of the 2 T cell receptor beta chains below was sequenced from the same sample in a study of cytomegalovirus exposure and HLA in healthy donors (TCRdb year 2017). Libraries were made using the immunoSEQ multiplex PCR assay. For the multiplex PCR, a mixture combining 60 forward primers for TCR Vbeta segments and 13 reverse primers for TCR Jbeta segments was used. TCRdb's version of the immuneACCESS table is confined to in-frame rearrangements and falls short of the full clone set. An unresolved V gene accounts for under half of the shortfall where checked; the remainder is of unknown origin. The sample's clone listing holds 180,000 or so clones. The biggest ten clones account for approximately 0.74% of the sample. Source material: PBMCs. The receptor source for this set is a boy younger than 18 in good health and CMV-seronegative.

The chain recombines TRBV28 with TRBJ1-1; no firm D call. The CDR3 runs to 14 residues. Germline V gene data show CDR1 as MDHEN and CDR2 as SYDVKM. Trimming left V 7 bases short and J 7 bases short, with 19 bases between. In nucleotides, the CDR3 is TGTGCCAGCATAGGAGGCGGTTTGGCTAGTGAAGCTTTCTTT. Amino acids: CASIGGGLASEAFF.

This rearrangement joins TRBV6-6 to TRBJ1-5; no definite D call. The CDR3 extends over 14 amino acids. Trimming shortened V by 8 bases and J by 4 bases, and 15 bases separated the two germline ends. Per germline, CDR1 MNHNY and CDR2 SVGAGI (reference sequence). This CDR3 reads CASLSRSVNQPQHF. In DNA, the CDR3 is TGTGCCAGCTTGAGCAGGTCTGTTAATCAGCCCCAGCATTTT.